This TCR beta chain derives from a study of a mutant IDH1 vaccine in newly diagnosed glioma. The study's findings and limits: Across multiple MHC alleles, approximately 93% of patients had vaccine-induced responses.

The repertoire was sequenced with immunoSEQ multiplex PCR; TCRdb's copy has only in-frame clones and lacks some. The repertoire has approximately 38,000 clones, 80% to 90% of them found once; the top ten carry around 1.7%. Time point defined: week 5, during vaccination. It was 300 ug of mutant IDH1 20-mer peptide that made up each vaccine dose, given with topical imiquimod. Astrocytomas found in donors were new, WHO grade 3 or 4, IDH1-mutant and ATRX-lost. For this clone: Its antigen is as yet unknown.

The CDR3 length is 15 residues. The germline V gene encodes CDR1 MNHNS and CDR2 SASEGT. V lost 6 bases, J lost 8 bases, and 13 bases stayed unmatched. The sequence came from a man between 35 and 55 years old with glioma. This chain links TRBV6-1 with TRBJ2-3, with 8 bases lining up with TRBD2. The starting material was PBMCs, obtained from a glioma patient whose treatment included an IDH1 peptide vaccine. The CDR3 sequence is CASSSGTRKFFTQYF. CDR3 sequence (DNA): TGTGCCAGCAGCTCCGGGACTAGAAAATTTTTTACGCAGTATTTT.